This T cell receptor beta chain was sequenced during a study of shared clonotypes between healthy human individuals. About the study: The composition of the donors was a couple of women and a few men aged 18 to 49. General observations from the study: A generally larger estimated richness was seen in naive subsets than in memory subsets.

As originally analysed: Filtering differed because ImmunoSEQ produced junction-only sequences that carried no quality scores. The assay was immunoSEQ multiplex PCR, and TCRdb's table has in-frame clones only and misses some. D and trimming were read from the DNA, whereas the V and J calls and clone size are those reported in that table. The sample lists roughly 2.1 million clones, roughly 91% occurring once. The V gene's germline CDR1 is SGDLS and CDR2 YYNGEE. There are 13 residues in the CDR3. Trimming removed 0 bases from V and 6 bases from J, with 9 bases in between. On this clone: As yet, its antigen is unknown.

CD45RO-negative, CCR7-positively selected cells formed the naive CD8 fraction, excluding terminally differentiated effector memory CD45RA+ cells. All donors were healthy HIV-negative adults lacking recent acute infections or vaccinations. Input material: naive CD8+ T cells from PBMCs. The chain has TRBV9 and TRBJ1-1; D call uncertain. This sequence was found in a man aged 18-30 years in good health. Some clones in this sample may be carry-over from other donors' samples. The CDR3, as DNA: TGTGCCAGCAGCGTAGTACCAGACGCTGAAGCTTTCTTT. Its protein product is CASSVVPDAEAFF.